Presented here are 17 T cell receptor beta chains from one specimen sequenced in a study of lymphopenia after photon versus proton radiotherapy. Method: immunoSEQ multiplex PCR; TCRdb's copy keeps in-frame clones and lacks some. Of around 20,000 clones listed, approximately 90% were seen once; the top ten hold 11%. The specimen comprised peripheral blood, sampled from a patient treated with proton-based radiotherapy. The receptors shown here come from a man aged 80 or over with esophageal cancer.

This clone was recorded only once. The V call is TRBV2, the J call TRBJ1-6, with D possibly TRBD1 on 6 matching bases. The CDR3 has 16 amino acids. Germline CDR1 and CDR2: SNHLY and FYNNEI. With 7 bases removed from V and 7 bases from J, the gap between germline ends came to 20 bases. Written as DNA, the CDR3 is TGTGCCAGCATCTTCTCGAGGGGGGCCCCCAATTCACCCCTCCACTTT. It codes for CASIFSRGAPNSPLHF. The entire variable domain, with the rest obtained from reference TRBV2 and TRBJ1-6, is as follows: EPEVTQTPSHQVTQMGQEVILRCVPISNHLYFYWYRQILGQKVEFLVSFYNNEISEKSEIFDDQFSVERPDGSNFTLKIRSTKLEDSAMYFCASIFSRGAPNSPLHFGNGTRLTVT.

The rearrangement joins TRBV19 to TRBJ1-6; the D is unclear. V shed 1 base and J shed 9 bases, with 16 bases lying between them. There are 16 residues in the CDR3. The germline V gene has CDR1 LNHDA and CDR2 SQIVND (reference sequence). CDR3 nucleotide sequence: TGTGCCAGTAGTATAGGGGCCCCGCCGTTGAGTTCACCCCTCCACTTT. As protein: CASSIGAPPLSSPLHF.

V gene TRBV5-4 combines with J gene TRBJ1-2; 7 nucleotides align to TRBD1. The CDR3 runs 15 residues. CDR1 SGHNT and CDR2 YYREEE come from the germline V gene (reference sequence). V trimming: 3 bases; J trimming: 2 bases; junction bases outside the gene matches: 7. Written as DNA, the CDR3 is TGTGCCAGCAGCTGGAGACAGGGTACGAACTATGGCTACACCTTC. Translated, it gives CASSWRQGTNYGYTF.

This chain links TRBV11-2 with TRBJ1-2; D remains unclear. V lost 5 bases, J lost 4 bases, and 11 bases lay in between. The CDR3 covers 13 residues. Germline V CDR1 and CDR2: SGHAT, FQNNGV. CDR3 region: CASSPGQSYGYTF. The CDR3 DNA is TGTGCCAGCAGCCCCGGGCAGAGCTATGGCTACACCTTC.

The chain joins TRBV18 to TRBJ2-2; 8 bases align to TRBD1. Trimming at V came to 2 bases and at J to 6 bases, leaving 11 bases not matched to a gene. From germline, CDR1 is KGHSH and CDR2 LQKENI. This CDR3 contains 17 residues. CDR3 in DNA: TGTGCCAGCTCACCAATTGGACAGGGATCGTTGGCCGGGGAGCTGTTTTTT. Encoded protein: CASSPIGQGSLAGELFF.

This chain joins TRBV2 and TRBJ2-7; perhaps TRBD1 as D (7 bases). This CDR3 is 14 amino acids long. The V gene lost 3 bases and the J gene lost 4 bases, with 13 bases spanning the gap. Looked up from germline, CDR1 is SNHLY and CDR2 is FYNNEI. The CDR3 sequence is CASSDGAGGYEQYF. DNA of the CDR3: TGTGCCAGCAGTGATGGGGCAGGGGGGTACGAGCAGTACTTC.

V gene TRBV9 combines with J gene TRBJ2-3, with 7 bases identical to TRBD1. With V trimmed by 4 bases and J by 9 bases, 11 bases remained unmatched. The CDR3 is 14 amino acids. Germline V CDR1 and CDR2: SGDLS, YYNGEE. The DNA for the CDR3 is TGTGCCAGCAGCTCGACAGGGTCTAAGGGCACGCAGTATTTT. It encodes CASSSTGSKGTQYF.

This clone was counted a single time. V usage is TRBV5-1 and J usage is TRBJ1-1; no reliable D call. Trimming took 0 bases from V and 8 from J, leaving 5 bases between them. From germline, CDR1 is SGHRS and CDR2 YFSETQ. The CDR3 consists of 11 residues. CDR3 residues: CASSLAGEAFF. The DNA for the CDR3 is TGCGCCAGCAGCTTGGCCGGGGAAGCTTTCTTT.

By frequency in the sample, this clone is large. The genes are TRBV5-8 and TRBJ1-2; no clear D. The CDR3 covers 13 residues. Deletions cut 0 bases from V and 4 bases from J, with 7 bases between. Per the germline V gene, CDR1 is SGHTS and CDR2 is YDEGEE. CDR3 sequence reads: CASSLGDFYGYTF. CDR3 DNA: TGTGCCAGCAGCTTGGGAGATTTCTATGGCTACACCTTC.

This chain uses TRBV10-3 with TRBJ2-7; D may be TRBD1 (6 bases). The V gene lost 3 bases and the J gene lost 4 bases, with 13 bases spanning the gap. Looked up from germline, CDR1 is ENHRY and CDR2 is SYGVKD. The CDR3 has 14 amino acids. CDR3 protein: CAISETGHSYEQYF. CDR3 DNA: TGTGCCATCAGTGAAACGGGACACAGTTACGAGCAGTACTTC.

This clone was detected once. The genes are TRBV9 and TRBJ1-1; D remains ambiguous. V lost 3 bases and J lost 4, with 13 bases in between. Germline lookup yields CDR1 SGDLS and CDR2 YYNGEE. This CDR3 is 14 amino acids long. CDR3 DNA: TGTGCCAGCAGCGGGGTCTTGGGTGGCACTGAAGCTTTCTTT. It codes for CASSGVLGGTEAFF.

The CDR3 region is CASSGPKLQWEQYF. The CDR3 region has the DNA TGCGCCAGCAGTGGGCCGAAACTCCAGTGGGAGCAGTACTTC. The V gene is TRBV10-1, the J gene TRBJ2-7, with D unclear. The CDR3 contains 14 residues. CDR1 is WNHNN, CDR2 SYGVQD, per germline (reference sequence). Trimming removed 4 bases from V and 7 bases from J, with 17 bases in between.

The chain joins TRBV2 to TRBJ2-3; 7 bases map to TRBD1. Germline V gene data show CDR1 as SNHLY and CDR2 as FYNNEI. J was trimmed by 4 bases and V by 7 bases; bases with no gene match: 14. The CDR3 spans 16 residues. CDR3 nucleotide sequence: TGTGCCAGCAAGGAGGTGGGAGCAGGGGGAGCAGATACGCAGTATTTT. It yields the protein CASKEVGAGGADTQYF.

V usage is TRBV28 and J usage is TRBJ1-5; no clear D gene. From germline, CDR1 is MDHEN and CDR2 SYDVKM. This CDR3 contains 16 residues. V was cut by 2 bases and J by 2 bases, with 13 bases left in between. CDR3 region: CASSLSGEGGNQPQHF. The CDR3 DNA reads as TGTGCCAGCAGTTTAAGTGGGGAGGGAGGCAATCAGCCCCAGCATTTT. Together with reference TRBV28 and TRBJ1-5, the CDR3 gives the full variable domain: DVKVTQSSRYLVKRTGEKVFLECVQDMDHENMFWYRQDPGLGLRLIYFSYDVKMKEKGDIPEGYSVSREKKERFSLILESASTNQTSMYLCASSLSGEGGNQPQHFGDGTRLSIL.

The V and J genes are TRBV23-1 and TRBJ2-3; 8 bases agree with TRBD2. TRBV23-1 is an open reading frame, and its role is uncertain. Trimming removed 3 bases from V and 2 bases from J; junction bases left unmatched: 7. The CDR3 is 16 amino acids. Here the CDR3 DNA reads TGCGCCAGCAGTCACCACGGCGGGGGGCTCACAGATACGCAGTATTTT. Its protein is CASSHHGGGLTDTQYF.

This sequence joins TRBV7-2 and TRBJ2-3; 8 bases map to TRBD2. From germline, CDR1 is SGHTA and CDR2 FQGNSA. The J segment lost 1 base and the V segment lost 6 bases, leaving 6 bases of the junction unmatched. The CDR3 totals 15 residues. The CDR3 nucleotides are TGTGCCAGCAGACCCGGGGGGGCTCGCACAGATACGCAGTATTTT. Translation: CASRPGGARTDTQYF.

The J gene is TRBJ2-7, the V gene TRBV27; D unresolved. CDR3 length equals 13 residues. CDR1 and CDR2 (germline): MNHEY, SMNVEV (reference sequence). With 0 bases removed from V and 4 bases from J, the gap between germline ends came to 7 bases. This CDR3 is CASSLSSGYEQYF. The CDR3 region has the DNA TGTGCCAGCAGTTTATCCTCCGGGTACGAGCAGTACTTC.